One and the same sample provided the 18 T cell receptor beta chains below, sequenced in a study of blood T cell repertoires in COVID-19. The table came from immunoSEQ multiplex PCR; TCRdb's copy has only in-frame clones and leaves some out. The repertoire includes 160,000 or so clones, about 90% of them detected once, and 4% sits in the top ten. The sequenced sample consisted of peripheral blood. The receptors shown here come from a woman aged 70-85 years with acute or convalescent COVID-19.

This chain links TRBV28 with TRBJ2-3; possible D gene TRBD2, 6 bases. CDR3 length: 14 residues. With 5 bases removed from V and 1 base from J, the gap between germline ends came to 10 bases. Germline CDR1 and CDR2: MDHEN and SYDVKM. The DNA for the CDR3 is TGTGCCAGCAGTCCGCGCGGGGGCACAGATACGCAGTATTTT. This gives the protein CASSPRGGTDTQYF.

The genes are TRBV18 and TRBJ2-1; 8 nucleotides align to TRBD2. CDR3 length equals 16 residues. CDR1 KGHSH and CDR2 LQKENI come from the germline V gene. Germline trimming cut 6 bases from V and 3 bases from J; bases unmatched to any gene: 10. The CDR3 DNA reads TGTGCCAGCTCCCGGGGGGGCGGGACACTCTACAATGAGCAGTTCTTC. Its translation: CASSRGGGTLYNEQFF.

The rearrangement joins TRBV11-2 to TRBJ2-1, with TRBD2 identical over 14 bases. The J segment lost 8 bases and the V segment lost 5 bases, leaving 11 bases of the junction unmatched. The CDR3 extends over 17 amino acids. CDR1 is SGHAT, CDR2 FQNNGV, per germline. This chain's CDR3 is CASSPRLAGGLVDEQFF. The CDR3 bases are TGTGCCAGCAGCCCTCGACTAGCGGGGGGGCTTGTAGATGAGCAGTTCTTC.

This chain's CDR3 is CASSAGGGSGGTYEQYF. The CDR3 bases are TGTGCCAGCAGCGCAGGGGGAGGGAGCGGGGGAACCTACGAGCAGTACTTC. The chain employs TRBV5-4 and TRBJ2-7; D perhaps matches TRBD2 (8 bases). The CDR3 is 17 residues long. Deletions cut 4 bases from V and 2 bases from J, with 22 bases between. Germline V lookup: CDR1 SGHNT, CDR2 YYREEE (reference sequence).

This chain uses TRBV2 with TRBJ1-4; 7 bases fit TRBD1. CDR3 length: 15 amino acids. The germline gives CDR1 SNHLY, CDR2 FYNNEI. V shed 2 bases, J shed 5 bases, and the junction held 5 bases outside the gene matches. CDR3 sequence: CASSEKGGLNEKLFF. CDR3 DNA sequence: TGTGCCAGCAGTGAAAAAGGGGGCTTAAATGAAAAACTGTTTTTT.

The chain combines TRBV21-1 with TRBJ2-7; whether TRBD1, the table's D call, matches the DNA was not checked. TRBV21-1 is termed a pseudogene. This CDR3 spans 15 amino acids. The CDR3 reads CASSKGQGFGYEQYF. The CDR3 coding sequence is TGTGCCAGCAGCAAGGGTCAGGGGTTCGGGTACGAGCAGTACTTC.

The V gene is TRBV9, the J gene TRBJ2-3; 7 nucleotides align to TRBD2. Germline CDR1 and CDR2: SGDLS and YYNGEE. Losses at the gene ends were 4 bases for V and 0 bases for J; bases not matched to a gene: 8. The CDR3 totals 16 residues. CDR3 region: CASSYSGGPSTDTQYF. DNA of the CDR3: TGTGCCAGCAGCTATTCGGGAGGACCTAGCACAGATACGCAGTATTTT. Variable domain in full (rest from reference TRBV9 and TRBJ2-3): DSGVTQTPKHLITATGQRVTLRCSPRSGDLSVYWYQQSLDQGLQFLIQYYNGEERAKGNILERFSAQQFPDLHSELNLSSLELGDSALYFCASSYSGGPSTDTQYFGPGTRLTVL.

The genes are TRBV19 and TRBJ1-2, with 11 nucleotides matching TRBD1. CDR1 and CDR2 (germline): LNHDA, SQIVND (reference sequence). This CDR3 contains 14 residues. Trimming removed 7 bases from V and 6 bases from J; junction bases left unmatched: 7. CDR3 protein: CASTPGQGGNGYTF. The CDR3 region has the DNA TGTGCCAGTACCCCGGGACAGGGGGGAAATGGCTACACCTTC.

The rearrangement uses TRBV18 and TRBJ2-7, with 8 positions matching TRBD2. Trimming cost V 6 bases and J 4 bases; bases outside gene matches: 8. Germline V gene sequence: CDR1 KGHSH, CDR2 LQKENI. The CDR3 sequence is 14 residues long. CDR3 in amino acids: CASSPGTRGYEQYF. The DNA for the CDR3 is TGTGCCAGCTCTCCCGGGACTAGGGGTTACGAGCAGTACTTC.

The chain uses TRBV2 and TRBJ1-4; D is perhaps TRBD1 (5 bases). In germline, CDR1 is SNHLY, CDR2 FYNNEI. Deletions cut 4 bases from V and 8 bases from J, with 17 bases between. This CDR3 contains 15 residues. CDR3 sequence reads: CASSAPGQGGEKLFF. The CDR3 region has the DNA TGTGCCAGCAGTGCTCCGGGGCAGGGAGGAGAAAAACTGTTTTTT.

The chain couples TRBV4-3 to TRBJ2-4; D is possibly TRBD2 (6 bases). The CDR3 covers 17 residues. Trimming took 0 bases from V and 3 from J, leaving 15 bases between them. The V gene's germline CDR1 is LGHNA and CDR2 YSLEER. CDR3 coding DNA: TGCGCCAGCAGCCAAGATGGGCTCGGGACTTACAAAAACATTCAGTACTTC. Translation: CASSQDGLGTYKNIQYF.

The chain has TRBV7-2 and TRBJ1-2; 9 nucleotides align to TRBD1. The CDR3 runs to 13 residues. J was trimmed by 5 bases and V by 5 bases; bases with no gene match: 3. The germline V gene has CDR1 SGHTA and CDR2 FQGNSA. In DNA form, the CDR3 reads TGTGCCAGCAGCGCGACAGGGGGTTATGGCTACACCTTC. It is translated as CASSATGGYGYTF.

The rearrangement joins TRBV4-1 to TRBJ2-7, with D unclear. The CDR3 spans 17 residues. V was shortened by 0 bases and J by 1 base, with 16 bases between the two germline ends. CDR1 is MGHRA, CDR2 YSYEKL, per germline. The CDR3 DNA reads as TGCGCCAGCAGCCAAGATCCTCCAGAGGCCGTATCCTACGAGCAGTACTTC. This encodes CASSQDPPEAVSYEQYF.

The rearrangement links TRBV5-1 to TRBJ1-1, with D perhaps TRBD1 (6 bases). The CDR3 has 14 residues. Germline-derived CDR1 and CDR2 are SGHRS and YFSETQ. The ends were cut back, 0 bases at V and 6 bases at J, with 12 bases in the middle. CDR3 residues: CASSLDTGTAEAFF. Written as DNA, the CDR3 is TGCGCCAGCAGCTTGGATACAGGGACCGCTGAAGCTTTCTTT. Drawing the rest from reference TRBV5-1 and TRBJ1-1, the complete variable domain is KAGVTQTPRYLIKTRGQQVTLSCSPISGHRSVSWYQQTPGQGLQFLFEYFSETQRNKGNFPGRFSGRQFSNSRSEMNVSTLELGDSALYLCASSLDTGTAEAFFGQGTRLTVV.

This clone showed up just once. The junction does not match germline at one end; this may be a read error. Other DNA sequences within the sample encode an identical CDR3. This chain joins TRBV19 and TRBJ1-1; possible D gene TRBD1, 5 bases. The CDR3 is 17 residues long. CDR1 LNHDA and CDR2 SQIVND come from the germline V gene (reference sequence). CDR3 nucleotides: TGTGCTAGTAGTATAGGGCCACGACAGACCCTGAACACTGAAGCTTTCTTT. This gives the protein CASSIGPRQTLNTEAFF. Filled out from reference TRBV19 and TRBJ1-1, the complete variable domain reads DGGITQSPKYLFRKEGQNVTLSCEQNLNHDAMYWYRQDPGQGLRLIYYSQIVNDFQKGDIAEGYSVSREKKESFPLTVTSAQKNPTAFYLCASSIGPRQTLNTEAFFGQGTRLTVV.

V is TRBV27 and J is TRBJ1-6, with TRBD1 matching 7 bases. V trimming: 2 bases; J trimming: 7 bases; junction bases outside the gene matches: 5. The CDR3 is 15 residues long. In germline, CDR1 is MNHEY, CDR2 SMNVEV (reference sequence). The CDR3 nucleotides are TGTGCCAGCAGTTTAGACCCAGGGGGAAATTCACCCCTCCACTTT. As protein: CASSLDPGGNSPLHF.

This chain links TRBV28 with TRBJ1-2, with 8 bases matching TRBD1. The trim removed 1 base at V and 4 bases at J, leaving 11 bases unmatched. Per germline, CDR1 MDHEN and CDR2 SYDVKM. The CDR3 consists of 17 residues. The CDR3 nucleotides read TGTGCCAGCAGTTTATCGAGGGCGCAGGGGGCCCGCTATGGCTACACCTTC. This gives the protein CASSLSRAQGARYGYTF.

The CDR3 nucleotides are TGTGCCTGGAGTGTCTCTCCGACAGGGTTCGCTTTCTTT. Residues: CAWSVSPTGFAFF. The V gene is TRBV30, the J gene TRBJ1-1, with TRBD1 matching over 7 bases. The J segment lost 11 bases and the V segment lost 0 bases, leaving 9 bases of the junction unmatched. CDR1 and CDR2 (germline): GTSNPN, SVGIG (reference sequence). The CDR3 totals 13 residues.